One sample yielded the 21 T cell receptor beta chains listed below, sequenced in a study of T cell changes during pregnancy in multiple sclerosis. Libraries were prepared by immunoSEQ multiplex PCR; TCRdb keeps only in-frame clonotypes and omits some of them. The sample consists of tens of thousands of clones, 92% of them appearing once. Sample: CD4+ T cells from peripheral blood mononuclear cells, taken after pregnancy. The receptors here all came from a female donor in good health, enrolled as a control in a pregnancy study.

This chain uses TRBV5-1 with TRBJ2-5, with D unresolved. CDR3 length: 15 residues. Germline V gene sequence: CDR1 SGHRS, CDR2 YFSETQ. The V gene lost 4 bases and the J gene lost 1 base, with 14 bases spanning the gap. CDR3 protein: CASSPPGARQETQYF. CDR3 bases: TGCGCCAGCAGCCCCCCCGGTGCCCGCCAAGAGACCCAGTACTTC.

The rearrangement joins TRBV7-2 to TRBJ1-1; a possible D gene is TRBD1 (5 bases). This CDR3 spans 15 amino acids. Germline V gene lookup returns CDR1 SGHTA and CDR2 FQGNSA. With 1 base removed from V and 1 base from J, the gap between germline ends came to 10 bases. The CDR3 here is CASSLGRTGNTEAFF. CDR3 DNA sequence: TGTGCCAGCAGCTTAGGCCGTACAGGGAACACTGAAGCTTTCTTT.

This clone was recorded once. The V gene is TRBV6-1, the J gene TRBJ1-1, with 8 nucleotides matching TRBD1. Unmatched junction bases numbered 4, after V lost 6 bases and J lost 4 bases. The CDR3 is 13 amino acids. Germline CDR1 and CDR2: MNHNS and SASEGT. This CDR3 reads CASSLDRVTEAFF. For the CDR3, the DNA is TGTGCCAGCAGCTTGGACAGGGTCACTGAAGCTTTCTTT.

Written as DNA, the CDR3 is TGCAGCGGGGGGAGGGCGAATGAGCAGTTCTTC. It yields the protein CSGGRANEQFF. The chain is built from TRBV29-1 and TRBJ2-1, with 7 bases fitting TRBD2. V was pared by 7 bases and J by 7 bases, with 4 bases of the junction left unmatched. The CDR3 has 11 residues. The germline gives CDR1 SQVTM, CDR2 ANQGSEA.

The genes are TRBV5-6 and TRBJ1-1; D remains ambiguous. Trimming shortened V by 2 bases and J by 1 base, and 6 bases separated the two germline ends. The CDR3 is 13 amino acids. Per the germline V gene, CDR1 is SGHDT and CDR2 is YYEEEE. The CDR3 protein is CASSLAPNTEAFF. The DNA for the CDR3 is TGTGCCAGCAGCTTAGCCCCGAACACTGAAGCTTTCTTT.

The CDR3 nucleotides are TGTGCCAGCAGCTTAGTGGCGGCGGCTTACACTGAAGCTTTCTTT. This encodes CASSLVAAAYTEAFF. This chain connects TRBV7-9 to TRBJ1-1; D not certain. CDR1 and CDR2 from the germline V gene are SEHNR and FQNEAQ (reference sequence). Trimming stripped 1 base from V and 3 bases from J, with 12 bases between. The CDR3 is 15 amino acids.

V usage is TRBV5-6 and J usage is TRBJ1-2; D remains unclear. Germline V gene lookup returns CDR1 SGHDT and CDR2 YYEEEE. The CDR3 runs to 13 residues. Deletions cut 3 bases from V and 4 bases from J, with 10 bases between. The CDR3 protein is CASSSRPGYGYTF. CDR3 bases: TGTGCCAGCAGCTCTCGACCGGGCTATGGCTACACCTTC.

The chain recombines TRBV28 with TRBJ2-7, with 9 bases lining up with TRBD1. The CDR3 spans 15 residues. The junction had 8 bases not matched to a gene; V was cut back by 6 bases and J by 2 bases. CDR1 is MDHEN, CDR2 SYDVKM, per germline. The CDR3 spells CASRPTGGLTYEQYF. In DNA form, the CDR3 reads TGTGCCAGCAGGCCTACAGGGGGCCTTACCTACGAGCAGTACTTC.

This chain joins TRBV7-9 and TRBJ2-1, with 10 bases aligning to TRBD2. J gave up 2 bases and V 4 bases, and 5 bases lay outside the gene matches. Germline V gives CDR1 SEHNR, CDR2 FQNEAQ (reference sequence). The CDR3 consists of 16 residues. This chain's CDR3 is CASSYGLAAAYNEQFF. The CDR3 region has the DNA TGTGCCAGCAGCTACGGACTAGCGGCGGCCTACAATGAGCAGTTCTTC.

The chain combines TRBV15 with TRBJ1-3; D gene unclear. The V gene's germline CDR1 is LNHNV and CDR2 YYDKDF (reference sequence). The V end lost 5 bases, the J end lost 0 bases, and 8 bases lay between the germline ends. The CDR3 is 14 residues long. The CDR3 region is CATSGGDSGNTIYF. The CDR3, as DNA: TGTGCCACCAGCGGCGGAGACTCTGGAAACACCATATATTTT.

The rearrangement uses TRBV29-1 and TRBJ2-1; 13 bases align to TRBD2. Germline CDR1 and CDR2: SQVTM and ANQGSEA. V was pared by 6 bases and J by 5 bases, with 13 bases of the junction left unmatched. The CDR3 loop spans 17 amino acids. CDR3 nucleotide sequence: TGCAGCGTCCGGACTAGCGGGGGACCTATGGGGGACAATGAGCAGTTCTTC. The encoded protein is CSVRTSGGPMGDNEQFF.

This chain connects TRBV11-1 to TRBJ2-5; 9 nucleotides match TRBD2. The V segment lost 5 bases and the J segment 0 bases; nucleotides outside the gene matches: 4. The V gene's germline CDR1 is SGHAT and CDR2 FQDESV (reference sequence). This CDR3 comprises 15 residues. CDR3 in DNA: TGTGCCAGCAGCAAGGGACTAGCAGACCAAGAGACCCAGTACTTC. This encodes CASSKGLADQETQYF. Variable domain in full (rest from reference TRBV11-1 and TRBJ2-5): EAEVAQSPRYKITEKSQAVAFWCDPISGHATLYWYRQILGQGPELLVQFQDESVVDDSQLPKDRFSAERLKGVDSTLKIQPAELGDSAMYLCASSKGLADQETQYFGPGTRLLVL.

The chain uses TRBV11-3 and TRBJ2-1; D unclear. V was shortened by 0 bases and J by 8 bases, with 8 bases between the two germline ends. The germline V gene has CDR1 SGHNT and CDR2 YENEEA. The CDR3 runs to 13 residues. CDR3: CASSLDGTHEQFF. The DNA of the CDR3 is TGTGCCAGCAGCTTAGATGGCACCCATGAGCAGTTCTTC.

The CDR3 DNA reads as TGCGCCAGCAGCTTCACACAGAACACTGAAGCTTTCTTT. Residues: CASSFTQNTEAFF. V and J are TRBV4-3 and TRBJ1-1; D is unresolved. V lost 5 bases, J lost 1 base, and 8 bases lay in between. Germline V lookup: CDR1 LGHNA, CDR2 YSLEER. The CDR3 is made up of 13 amino acids.

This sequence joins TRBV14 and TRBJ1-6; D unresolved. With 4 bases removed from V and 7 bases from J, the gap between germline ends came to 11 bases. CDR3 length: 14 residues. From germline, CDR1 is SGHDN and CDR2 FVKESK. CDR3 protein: CASSRDLTNSPLHF. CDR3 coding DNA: TGTGCCAGCAGCCGAGACCTAACCAATTCACCCCTCCACTTT. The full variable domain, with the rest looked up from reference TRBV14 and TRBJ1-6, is EAGVTQFPSHSVIEKGQTVTLRCDPISGHDNLYWYRRVMGKEIKFLLHFVKESKQDESGMPNNRFLAERTGGTYSTLKVQPAELEDSGVYFCASSRDLTNSPLHFGNGTRLTVT.

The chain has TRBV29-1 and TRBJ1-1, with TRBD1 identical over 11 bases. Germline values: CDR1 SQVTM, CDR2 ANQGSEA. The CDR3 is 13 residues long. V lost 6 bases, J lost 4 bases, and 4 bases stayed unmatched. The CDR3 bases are TGCAGCGTCGGACAGGGGGCGGGCACTGAAGCTTTCTTT. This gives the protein CSVGQGAGTEAFF.

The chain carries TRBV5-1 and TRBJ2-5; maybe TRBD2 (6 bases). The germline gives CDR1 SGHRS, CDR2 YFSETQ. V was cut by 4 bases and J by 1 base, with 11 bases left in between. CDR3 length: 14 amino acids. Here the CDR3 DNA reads TGCGCCAGCAGCCCCTCGGGAGCCCAAGAGACCCAGTACTTC. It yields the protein CASSPSGAQETQYF.

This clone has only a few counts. CDR3 sequence: CASSWLRDRSYEQYF. The CDR3 nucleotides are TGTGCCAGCAGCTGGCTCCGGGACAGGTCCTACGAGCAGTACTTC. V and J are TRBV5-5 and TRBJ2-7, with TRBD1 identical over 8 bases. The J segment lost 1 base and the V segment lost 3 bases, leaving 6 bases of the junction unmatched. The CDR3 is 15 amino acids. CDR1 SGHKS and CDR2 YYEKEE come from the germline V gene (reference sequence).

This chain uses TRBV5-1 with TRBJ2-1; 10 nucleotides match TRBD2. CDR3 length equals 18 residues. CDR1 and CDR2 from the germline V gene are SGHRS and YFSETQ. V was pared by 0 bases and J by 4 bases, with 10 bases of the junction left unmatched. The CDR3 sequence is CASSLGPVAGGLYNEQFF. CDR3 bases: TGCGCCAGCAGCTTGGGTCCCGTAGCGGGGGGCCTTTACAATGAGCAGTTCTTC. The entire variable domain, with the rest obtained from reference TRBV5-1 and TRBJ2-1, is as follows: KAGVTQTPRYLIKTRGQQVTLSCSPISGHRSVSWYQQTPGQGLQFLFEYFSETQRNKGNFPGRFSGRQFSNSRSEMNVSTLELGDSALYLCASSLGPVAGGLYNEQFFGPGTRLTVL.

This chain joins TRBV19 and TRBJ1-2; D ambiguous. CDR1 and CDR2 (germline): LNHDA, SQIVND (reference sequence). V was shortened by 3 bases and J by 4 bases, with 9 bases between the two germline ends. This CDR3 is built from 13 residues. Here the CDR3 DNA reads TGTGCCAGTAGTATGCGGGGAGGCTATGGCTACACCTTC. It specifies CASSMRGGYGYTF. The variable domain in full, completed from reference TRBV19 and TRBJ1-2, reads DGGITQSPKYLFRKEGQNVTLSCEQNLNHDAMYWYRQDPGQGLRLIYYSQIVNDFQKGDIAEGYSVSREKKESFPLTVTSAQKNPTAFYLCASSMRGGYGYTFGSGTRLTVV.

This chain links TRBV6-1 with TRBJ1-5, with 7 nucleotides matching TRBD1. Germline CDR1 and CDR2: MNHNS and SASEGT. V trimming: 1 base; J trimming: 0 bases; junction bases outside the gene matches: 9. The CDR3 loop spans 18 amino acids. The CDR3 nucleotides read TGTGCCAGCAGTGAAGGCCACAGGGGCTCCTTTAGCAATCAGCCCCAGCATTTT. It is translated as CASSEGHRGSFSNQPQHF.